The TCR beta chain described here comes from a study of CD8 T cells in Susac syndrome. About this clonotype: Its antigen remains unidentified. A junction boundary mismatches the germline segment, possibly from a read error.

The controls, all healthy donors, were matched for age and sex. TEMRA cells were FACS-enriched, while CD8+ and CD4+ T cells were negatively isolated. Random hexamers primed reverse transcription of about 0.45 to 1 ug RNA. TCR beta CDR3 was amplified by immunoSEQ covering 54 Vbeta and 13 Jbeta. In TCRdb, the immunoSEQ multiplex PCR reads were re-called with MiXCR into one record per CDR3 protein. Altogether approximately 46,000 distinct CDR3 sequences are present, over 90% being singletons, with the ten largest covering roughly 0.4%. This CDR3 has 15 residues. Per the germline V gene, CDR1 is MNHEY and CDR2 is SMNVEV (reference sequence). Study results and limitations: Only a relatively small number of individuals were included in the TCR sequencing and HLA analysis.

J is TRBJ2-2 and V is TRBV27, with TRBD1 matching over 9 bases. The sample comprised CD8+ T cells from PBMCs. The sequence was obtained from a human donor in good health. CDR3 DNA sequence: TGTACCAGCAGTTTACACAGGGGGCGAGGCGGGGAGCTGTTTTTT. Its protein is CTSSLHRGRGGELFF.